One sample yielded the 20 T cell receptor beta chains listed below, sequenced in a study of OX40 agonist ivuxolimab in advanced cancers. The data were produced by immunoSEQ multiplex PCR, yet TCRdb's version contains in-frame clones alone and is incomplete. Of some 19,000 clones in the sample, about 88% were seen once. This material consisted of CD4+ or CD8+ T cells sorted from blood, taken in a trial of the OX40 agonist ivuxolimab. The receptors originated from an adult with an advanced solid tumor such as melanoma, head and neck, liver or kidney cancer.

The chain combines TRBV19 with TRBJ2-1; the D gene is possibly TRBD2 (5 bases). The CDR3 length is 15 residues. V lost 3 bases and J 6 bases, leaving 15 bases between the germline ends. Germline-derived CDR1 and CDR2 are LNHDA and SQIVND (reference sequence). CDR3 in amino acids: CASSISGYEGNEQFF. The CDR3 DNA is TGTGCCAGTAGTATTAGTGGGTATGAGGGCAATGAGCAGTTCTTC.

This chain connects TRBV15 to TRBJ1-2; D is undetermined. Germline-derived CDR1 and CDR2 are LNHNV and YYDKDF (reference sequence). The CDR3 runs to 11 residues. Trimming took 8 bases from V and 4 from J, leaving 8 bases between them. The CDR3 nucleotides are TGTGCCACCGTGGGTTCCTATGGCTACACCTTC. This translates into CATVGSYGYTF.

The rearrangement uses TRBV7-9 and TRBJ2-5; no reliable D call. The DNA matches TRBJ2-7 better at its end, which makes the J call doubtful. Germline loops: CDR1 SEHNR, CDR2 FQNEAQ (reference sequence). The CDR3 has 13 amino acids. CDR3 residues: CASSLGQDHEQYF. CDR3 DNA sequence: TGTGCCAGCAGCTTAGGCCAGGACCACGAGCAGTACTTC.

This clone was seen a handful of times. The chain recombines TRBV7-9 with TRBJ2-7; D gene uncertain. Germline V lookup: CDR1 SEHNR, CDR2 FQNEAQ (reference sequence). Trimming removed 5 bases at V and 2 bases at J, with 7 bases between. CDR3 length: 12 residues. As DNA, the CDR3 is TGTGCCAGCAGCCGTGGTCCCTACGAGCAGTACTTC. It codes for CASSRGPYEQYF.

The rearrangement uses TRBV23-1 and TRBJ1-2; D is perhaps TRBD1 (6 bases). TRBV23-1 is noted as an ORF with a role that remains uncertain. Trimming shortened V by 2 bases and J by 1 base, and 8 bases separated the two germline ends. The length of the CDR3 is 14 residues. CDR3: CASSQRDNNYGYTF. CDR3 coding DNA: TGCGCCAGCAGTCAAAGGGACAATAACTATGGCTACACCTTC.

This chain connects TRBV7-8 to TRBJ1-3; D is possibly TRBD1 (5 bases). The CDR3 has 15 amino acids. Trimming pared 1 base from V and 8 bases from J, leaving 15 bases between. Germline assignment: CDR1 SGHVS and CDR2 FQNEAQ. The CDR3 loop reads CASSLDLQVKDTIYF. The CDR3 region has the DNA TGTGCCAGCAGCTTAGACTTACAGGTGAAGGACACCATATATTTT.

The CDR3 DNA reads as TGTGCCAGCAGGAGGGGAGGGGCCGGTTCCTACAATGAGCAGTTCTTC. It codes for CASRRGGAGSYNEQFF. V and J are TRBV2 and TRBJ2-1; 7 positions match TRBD2. The germline gives CDR1 SNHLY, CDR2 FYNNEI. The CDR3 covers 16 residues. The V segment lost 6 bases and the J segment 1 base; nucleotides outside the gene matches: 9.

The chain recombines TRBV4-1 with TRBJ2-5; no clear D gene. Germline-derived CDR1 and CDR2 are MGHRA and YSYEKL. The V end was cut by 4 bases, the J end by 5 bases, with 14 bases between. The CDR3 contains 14 residues. CDR3 in amino acids: CASSRPDLEETQYF. CDR3 nucleotide sequence: TGCGCCAGCAGCCGCCCGGACCTTGAGGAGACCCAGTACTTC.

For the CDR3, the DNA is TGTGCCAGCAGTTTATCACCGGGTCTCTTCACTGAAGCTTTCTTT. Protein: CASSLSPGLFTEAFF. The chain couples TRBV27 to TRBJ1-1; D not resolved. The CDR3 loop spans 15 amino acids. The germline V and J ends were trimmed by 0 bases and 4 bases, with 12 bases remaining between them. The germline CDR1 and CDR2 sequences are MNHEY and SMNVEV (reference sequence).

This rearrangement joins TRBV2 to TRBJ2-1; no definite D call. CDR3 length equals 12 residues. CDR1 SNHLY and CDR2 FYNNEI come from the germline V gene. Trimming removed 5 bases at V and 8 bases at J, with 10 bases between. The CDR3 coding sequence is TGTGCCAGCAGTTCCGGTCGGGATGAGCAGTTCTTC. This translates into CASSSGRDEQFF.

This clone came up a few times. V gene TRBV5-8 combines with J gene TRBJ1-1, with 9 nucleotides matching TRBD1. The CDR3 runs 14 residues. Unmatched junction bases numbered 2, after V lost 3 bases and J lost 2 bases. CDR1 is SGHTS, CDR2 YDEGEE, per germline. The CDR3: CASSWGQGNTEAFF. Written as DNA, the CDR3 is TGTGCCAGCAGCTGGGGACAGGGAAACACTGAAGCTTTCTTT.

The chain couples TRBV19 to TRBJ2-2; D unresolved. The CDR3 runs to 12 residues. CDR1 and CDR2 (germline): LNHDA, SQIVND (reference sequence). V was cut by 5 bases and J by 6 bases, with 7 bases left in between. DNA of the CDR3: TGTGCCAGTAGTCCCTCGTCCGGGGAGCTGTTTTTT. Translated: CASSPSSGELFF.

The DNA of the CDR3 is TGTGCCAGCAGTTTTTTCGGCGGGGAGCTGTTTTTT. It yields the protein CASSFFGGELFF. The chain recombines TRBV27 with TRBJ2-2; D not resolved. Per the germline V gene, CDR1 is MNHEY and CDR2 is SMNVEV (reference sequence). Trimming took 3 bases from V and 7 from J, leaving 6 bases between them. The CDR3 is 12 residues long.

This clone appeared once. The chain is built from TRBV9 and TRBJ2-1, with D unclear. The CDR3 consists of 15 residues. Germline V lookup: CDR1 SGDLS, CDR2 YYNGEE. Trimming removed 3 bases from V and 0 bases from J, with 10 bases in between. CDR3 region: CASSAPESSYNEQFF. In nucleotides, the CDR3 is TGTGCCAGCAGCGCTCCCGAGAGCTCCTACAATGAGCAGTTCTTC.

The rearrangement uses TRBV6-5 and TRBJ2-7; TRBD2 matches at 10 bases. Trimming cost V 5 bases and J 9 bases; bases outside gene matches: 10. Germline assignment: CDR1 MNHEY and CDR2 SVGAGI. The CDR3 extends over 14 amino acids. The CDR3: CASSTSGAYTGQYF. CDR3 sequence (DNA): TGTGCCAGCAGTACTAGCGGGGCCTATACGGGGCAGTACTTC.

J is TRBJ2-1 and V is TRBV6-5, with D perhaps matching TRBD1 (5 bases). The CDR3 is made up of 14 amino acids. CDR1 MNHEY and CDR2 SVGAGI come from the germline V gene. The germline V and J ends were trimmed by 6 bases and 2 bases, with 11 bases remaining between them. CDR3 DNA sequence: TGTGCCAGCAGATTTGACAGAACCTACAATGAGCAGTTCTTC. This translates into CASRFDRTYNEQFF.

V usage is TRBV28 and J usage is TRBJ2-5; D gene unclear. This CDR3 has 14 residues. Deletions cut 5 bases from V and 0 bases from J, with 10 bases between. The V gene's germline CDR1 is MDHEN and CDR2 SYDVKM. The CDR3 DNA reads as TGTGCCAGCAGTCCCATCGGGTACCAAGAGACCCAGTACTTC. Its protein product is CASSPIGYQETQYF.

With regard to this clone: Other DNA sequences in this specimen translate into the identical CDR3. The genes are TRBV30 and TRBJ1-4, with D perhaps TRBD1 (5 bases). The CDR3 runs to 13 residues. The germline CDR1 and CDR2 sequences are GTSNPN and SVGIG (reference sequence). Trimming pared 5 bases from V and 7 bases from J, leaving 14 bases between. The CDR3 nucleotides read TGTGCCTGGGGGCCGGGGCGCATTGAAAAACTGTTTTTT. This translates into CAWGPGRIEKLFF.

The rearrangement joins TRBV19 to TRBJ1-1; 7 bases are a match to TRBD1. The germline CDR1 and CDR2 sequences are LNHDA and SQIVND (reference sequence). The CDR3 is made up of 16 amino acids. The V segment lost 5 bases and the J segment 3 bases; nucleotides outside the gene matches: 12. CDR3: CASSPPTGEGYTEAFF. DNA for the CDR3: TGTGCCAGTAGTCCCCCTACAGGGGAGGGATACACTGAAGCTTTCTTT.

The chain carries TRBV13 and TRBJ2-1; TRBD2 matches 13 bases. Germline values: CDR1 PRHDT, CDR2 FYEKMQ (reference sequence). CDR3 size: 17 residues. V gave up 3 bases and J gave up 8 bases; unmatched junction bases: 10. The CDR3 protein is CASSFEGGLAGRDEQFF. In DNA, the CDR3 is TGTGCCAGCAGCTTTGAGGGGGGACTAGCGGGAAGGGATGAGCAGTTCTTC.